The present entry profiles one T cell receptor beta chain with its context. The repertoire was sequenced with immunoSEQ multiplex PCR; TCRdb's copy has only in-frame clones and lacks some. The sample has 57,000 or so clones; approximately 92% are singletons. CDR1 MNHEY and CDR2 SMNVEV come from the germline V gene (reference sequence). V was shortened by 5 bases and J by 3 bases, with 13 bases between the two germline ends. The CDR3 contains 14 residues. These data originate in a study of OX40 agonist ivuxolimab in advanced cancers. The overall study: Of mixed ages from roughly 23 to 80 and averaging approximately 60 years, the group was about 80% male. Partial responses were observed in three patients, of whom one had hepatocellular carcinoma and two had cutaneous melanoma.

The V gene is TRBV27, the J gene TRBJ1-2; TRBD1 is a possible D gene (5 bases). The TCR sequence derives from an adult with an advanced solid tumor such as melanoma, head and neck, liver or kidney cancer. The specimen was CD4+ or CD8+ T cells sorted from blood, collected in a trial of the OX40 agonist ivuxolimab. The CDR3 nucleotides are TGTGCCAGCAGTCCACAGCAGGGACACTATGGCTACACCTTC. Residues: CASSPQQGHYGYTF.